This T cell receptor beta chain originates from a study of T cell repertoires in cytomegalovirus infection. Findings and caveats of the study: Dominant in the ex vivo response were TCR beta clonotypes restricted by HLA-C and specific for CMV. Cumulative frequency of public TCR beta families picked out carriers of CMV plus the relevant HLA.

The CDR3 has 13 amino acids. Deletions cut 4 bases from V and 8 bases from J, with 11 bases between. From germline, CDR1 is SGHTA and CDR2 FQGNSA. This clonotype was counted between two and nine times. Its target is unknown. TCRdb processed the reads anew with MiXCR; each CDR3 protein has one entry. The sample carries roughly 230,000 distinct CDR3 sequences, over 20% recorded once. The receptor comes from a human donor in good health (CMV status not recorded). Some clones in this sample may be carry-over from other donors' samples. This chain uses TRBV7-2 with TRBJ2-2; no firm D call. Sequenced sample: CD8+ T cells from PBMCs. The CDR3 sequence: CASSYGRTGELFF. The CDR3 DNA sequence: TGTGCCAGCAGCTACGGACGCACTGGGGAGCTGTTTTTT.